This TCR beta chain was recorded in a study of cytomegalovirus exposure and HLA in healthy donors. Points from the study as a whole: Immune exposure was documented only through CMV serostatus. Rarity characterized most TCR sequences, yet some public TCRs appeared in many donors. Across HLA loci, a later analysis found differing TCR association rates, with DRB1 most and HLA-C fewest.

About this clone: Its antigen is not known.

The study ran its PCR with 60 Vbeta and 13 Jbeta primers. The protocol was immunoSEQ multiplex PCR, while the TCRdb copy is restricted to in-frame clones and leaves out a portion. The table lists about 170,000 clones, almost 85% of them singletons. The V end was cut by 8 bases, the J end by 0 bases, with 14 bases between. This CDR3 comprises 14 residues. Germline CDR1 and CDR2: SGHTA and FQGTGA. The clonotype originates from a girl between 10 and 17 years old in good health and CMV-seropositive. Sequences were obtained from PBMCs. V usage is TRBV7-3 and J usage is TRBJ2-7, with D possibly being TRBD1 (5 bases). Written as DNA, the CDR3 is TGTGCCAGCCCGACAGTAAAAAGCTCCTACGAGCAGTACTTC. Translated: CASPTVKSSYEQYF.